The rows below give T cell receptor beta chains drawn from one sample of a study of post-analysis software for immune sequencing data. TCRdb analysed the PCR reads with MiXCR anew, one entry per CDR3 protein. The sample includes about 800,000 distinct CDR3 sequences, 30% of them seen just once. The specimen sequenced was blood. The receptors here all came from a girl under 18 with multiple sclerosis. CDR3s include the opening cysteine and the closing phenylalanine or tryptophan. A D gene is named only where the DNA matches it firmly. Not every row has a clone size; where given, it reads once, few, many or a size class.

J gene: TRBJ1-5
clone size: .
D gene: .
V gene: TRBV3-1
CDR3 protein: CAGSRNQPQHF
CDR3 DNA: TGTGCCGGCAGCCGCAATCAGCCCCAGCATTTT

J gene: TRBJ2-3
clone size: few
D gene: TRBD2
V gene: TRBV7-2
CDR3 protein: CASSFYLTSGAFRTDTQYF
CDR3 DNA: TGTGCCAGCAGCTTTTACCTAACTAGCGGGGCGTTTCGCACAGATACGCAGTATTTT

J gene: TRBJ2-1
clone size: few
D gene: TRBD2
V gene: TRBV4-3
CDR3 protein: CASSQEAGGAWYNEQFF
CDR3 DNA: TGCGCCAGCAGCCAAGAGGCCGGGGGGGCTTGGTACAATGAGCAGTTCTTC

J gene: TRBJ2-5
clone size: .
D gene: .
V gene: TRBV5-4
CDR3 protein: CAGSPSGDSQETQYF
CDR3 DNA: TGTGCCGGCAGCCCCTCGGGGGACAGCCAAGAGACCCAGTACTTC

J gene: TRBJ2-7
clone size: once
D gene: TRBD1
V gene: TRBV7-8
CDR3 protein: CASSLDGTGYSYEQYF
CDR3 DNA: TGTGCCAGCAGCTTAGACGGGACAGGGTACTCCTACGAGCAGTACTTC

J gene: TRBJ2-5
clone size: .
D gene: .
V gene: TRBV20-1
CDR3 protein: CSAMPGASGQETQYF
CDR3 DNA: TGCAGTGCCATGCCGGGGGCTAGCGGACAAGAGACCCAGTACTTC

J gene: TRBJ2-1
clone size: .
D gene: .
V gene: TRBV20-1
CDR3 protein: CSAFKESSYNEQFF
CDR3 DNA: TGCAGTGCCTTCAAGGAGAGCTCCTACAATGAGCAGTTCTTC

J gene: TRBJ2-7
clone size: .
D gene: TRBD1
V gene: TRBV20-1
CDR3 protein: CSARLGQGYEQYF
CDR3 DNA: TGCAGTGCTAGATTGGGACAGGGCTACGAGCAGTACTTC

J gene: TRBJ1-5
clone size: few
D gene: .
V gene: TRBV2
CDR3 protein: CASTGDSNQPQHF
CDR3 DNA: TGTGCCAGCACCGGTGATAGCAATCAGCCCCAGCATTTT

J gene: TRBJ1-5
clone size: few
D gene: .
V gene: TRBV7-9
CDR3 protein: CASSLAAGDNQPQHF
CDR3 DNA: TGTGCCAGCAGCTTAGCAGCAGGGGATAATCAGCCCCAGCATTTT

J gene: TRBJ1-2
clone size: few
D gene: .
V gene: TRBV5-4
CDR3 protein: CASSYPGRGYGYTF
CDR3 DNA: TGTGCCAGCAGCTACCCGGGGCGGGGATATGGCTACACCTTC

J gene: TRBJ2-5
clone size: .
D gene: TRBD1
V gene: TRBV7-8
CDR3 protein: CASTTGVGTFETQYF
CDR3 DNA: TGTGCCAGCACAACAGGGGTGGGGACATTTGAGACCCAGTACTTC

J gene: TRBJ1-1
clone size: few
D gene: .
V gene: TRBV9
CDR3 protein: CASSVGLDITEAFF
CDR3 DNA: TGTGCCAGCAGCGTAGGTTTGGACATCACTGAAGCTTTCTTT

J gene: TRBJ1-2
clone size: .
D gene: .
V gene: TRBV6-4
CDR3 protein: CASSESPEGYGYTF
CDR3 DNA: TGTGCCAGCAGTGAATCACCAGAGGGCTATGGCTACACCTTC

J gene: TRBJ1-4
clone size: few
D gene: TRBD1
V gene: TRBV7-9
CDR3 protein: CASSLDGQGGGKLFF
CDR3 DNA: TGTGCCAGTAGCTTAGATGGACAGGGTGGGGGAAAACTGTTTTTT

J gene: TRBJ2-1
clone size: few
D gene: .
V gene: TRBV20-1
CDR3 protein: CSARVRAGPYNEQFF
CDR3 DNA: TGCAGTGCTAGAGTAAGGGCGGGCCCCTACAATGAGCAGTTCTTC

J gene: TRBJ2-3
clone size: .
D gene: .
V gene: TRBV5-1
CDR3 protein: CASSFVPRQDTQYF
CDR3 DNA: TGCGCCAGCAGCTTCGTGCCCCGCCAGGATACGCAGTATTTT

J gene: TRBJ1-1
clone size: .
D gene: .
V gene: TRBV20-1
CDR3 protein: CSALHLGHLNTEAFF
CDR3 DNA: TGCAGTGCTCTCCACCTGGGACACTTGAACACTGAAGCTTTCTTT

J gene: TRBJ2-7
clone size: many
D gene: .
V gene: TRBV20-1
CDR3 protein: CSARTTYEQYF
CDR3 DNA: TGCAGTGCTAGAACTACTTACGAGCAGTACTTC

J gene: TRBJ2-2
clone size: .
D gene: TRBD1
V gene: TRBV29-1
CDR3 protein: CSVYRQGGTGELFF
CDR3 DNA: TGCAGCGTTTACCGACAGGGGGGCACCGGGGAGCTGTTTTTT

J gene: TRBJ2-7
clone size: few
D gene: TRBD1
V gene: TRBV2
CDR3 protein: CASTSTGREQYF
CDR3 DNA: TGTGCCAGCACCTCGACAGGGCGCGAGCAGTACTTC

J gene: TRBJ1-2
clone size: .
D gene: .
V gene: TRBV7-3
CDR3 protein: CASSPQGVGNYGYTF
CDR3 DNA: TGTGCCAGCAGCCCCCAGGGAGTTGGTAACTATGGCTACACCTTC

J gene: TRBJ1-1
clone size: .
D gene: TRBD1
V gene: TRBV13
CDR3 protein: CASSTTGDEEAFF
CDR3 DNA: TGTGCCAGCAGCACGACAGGGGACGAGGAAGCTTTCTTT